A selection of T cell receptor beta chains follows, all from one sample in a study of post-analysis software for immune sequencing data. TCRdb itself ran the PCR reads through MiXCR, one entry per CDR3 protein. The data contain roughly 620,000 distinct CDR3 sequences, around 40% of them seen just once; the ten biggest clones take up around 1.7%. Sample: blood. These receptors came from a girl aged 10-17 years with multiple sclerosis. CDR3s include the opening cysteine and the closing phenylalanine or tryptophan. D genes are given only for firm matches. Size is stated for part of the rows, as once, few or many counts, or as a class when the clone is expanded.

V: TRBV27
D: .
J: TRBJ2-1
size: few
DNA: TGTGCCAGCAGATACAGGGACGGATCCTACAATGAGCAGTTCTTC
CDR3: CASRYRDGSYNEQFF

V: TRBV7-2
D: TRBD2
J: TRBJ2-3
size: .
DNA: TGTGCCAGCAGCTTAGCTCCTAGCGGGGGCCTTACTAGCACAGATACGCAGTATTTT
CDR3: CASSLAPSGGLTSTDTQYF

V: TRBV20-1
D: TRBD2
J: TRBJ2-7
size: .
DNA: TGCAGTGCTAGTATAGCGGGCCGTAGCTCCTACGAGCAGTACTTC
CDR3: CSASIAGRSSYEQYF

V: TRBV18
D: TRBD1
J: TRBJ1-1
size: .
DNA: TGTGCCAGCTCACCACCCGGGACAGGGGGCAGAGGGGCTGAAGCTTTCTTT
CDR3: CASSPPGTGGRGAEAFF

V: TRBV7-8
D: TRBD2
J: TRBJ2-5
size: few
DNA: TGTGCCAGCAGCTTAGATAGATTAGCGGGGGGCGGGGGGCAGTACTTC
CDR3: CASSLDRLAGGGGQYF

V: TRBV3-1
D: TRBD1
J: TRBJ1-5
size: few
DNA: TGTGCCAGCAGCCCCGGACAGGGGGTAGGGCCCCAGCATTTT
CDR3: CASSPGQGVGPQHF

V: TRBV9
D: TRBD1
J: TRBJ2-7
size: .
DNA: TGTGCCAGCAGCGTAGAGGGAGGGACAGGGAACTACGAGCAGTACTTC
CDR3: CASSVEGGTGNYEQYF

V: TRBV20-1
D: .
J: TRBJ2-3
size: .
DNA: TGCAGTGCTAGAGATTCCGGCACAGATACGCAGTATTTT
CDR3: CSARDSGTDTQYF

V: TRBV27
D: TRBD2
J: TRBJ2-1
size: .
DNA: TGTGCCAGCAGTTTAAAGGGCGGGAGGCCATACAATGAGCAGTTCTTC
CDR3: CASSLKGGRPYNEQFF

V: TRBV20-1
D: .
J: TRBJ2-4
size: few
DNA: TGCAGTGCTAGGGACCAGCTAAATTTAGCCAAAAACATTCAGTACTTC
CDR3: CSARDQLNLAKNIQYF

V: TRBV11-2
D: .
J: TRBJ2-7
size: .
DNA: TGTGCCAGCAGCTCGCCTCGGGACGTATATTTATCCTACAATGAGCAGTACTTC
CDR3: CASSSPRDVYLSYNEQYF